The rows below give T cell receptor beta chains drawn from one sample of a study of post-analysis software for immune sequencing data. TCRdb redid the calling of the PCR reads with MiXCR, one entry per CDR3 protein. Of roughly 730,000 distinct CDR3 sequences listed, roughly 30% were seen once; the top ten hold 0.56%. The specimen sequenced was blood. The receptors were sampled from a girl aged 5-17 years with multiple sclerosis. Each CDR3 is given with its conserved first and last residue. D genes are given only for firm matches. Part of the rows lack a size; the others show once, few, many or a class for expanded clones.

CDR3 protein: CATSRVSGGNNEKLFF; CDR3 DNA: TGTGCCACCAGCAGAGTAAGCGGGGGGAATAATGAAAAACTGTTTTTT; clone size: few; V gene: TRBV15; D gene: NA; J gene: TRBJ1-4
CDR3 protein: CASSQVAPFNQPQHF; CDR3 DNA: TGTGCCAGCAGCCAGGTTGCGCCTTTCAATCAGCCCCAGCATTTT; clone size: NA; V gene: TRBV4-2; D gene: NA; J gene: TRBJ1-5
CDR3 protein: CASKGPDVRNEQFF; CDR3 DNA: TGTGCCAGTAAGGGGCCAGATGTACGAAATGAGCAGTTCTTC; clone size: NA; V gene: TRBV19; D gene: NA; J gene: TRBJ2-1
CDR3 protein: CSALTLATDTQYF; CDR3 DNA: TGCAGTGCCCTTACACTAGCGACAGATACGCAGTATTTT; clone size: NA; V gene: TRBV20-1; D gene: TRBD2; J gene: TRBJ2-3
CDR3 protein: CSARENAPLAGKAYEQYF; CDR3 DNA: TGCAGTGCTAGAGAGAACGCCCCGCTAGCGGGAAAGGCCTACGAGCAGTACTTC; clone size: NA; V gene: TRBV20-1; D gene: TRBD2; J gene: TRBJ2-7
CDR3 protein: CASSAGQVRGTGELFF; CDR3 DNA: TGTGCCAGCAGCGCGGGACAGGTCAGGGGCACCGGGGAGCTGTTTTTT; clone size: NA; V gene: TRBV5-6; D gene: TRBD1; J gene: TRBJ2-2
CDR3 protein: CATSDHLDGYTF; CDR3 DNA: TGTGCCACCAGTGATCACCTAGATGGCTACACCTTC; clone size: few; V gene: TRBV24-1; D gene: NA; J gene: TRBJ1-2
CDR3 protein: CASSQGGLAGDVQFF; CDR3 DNA: TGCGCCAGCAGCCAAGGGGGGCTAGCGGGAGATGTGCAGTTCTTC; clone size: once; V gene: TRBV4-3; D gene: TRBD2; J gene: TRBJ2-1
CDR3 protein: CAISETGDNEQYF; CDR3 DNA: TGTGCCATCAGTGAAACGGGAGACAATGAGCAGTACTTC; clone size: NA; V gene: TRBV10-3; D gene: NA; J gene: TRBJ2-5
CDR3 protein: CASSSGTGPPGNTIYF; CDR3 DNA: TGTGCCAGCAGCAGTGGGACAGGCCCCCCTGGAAACACCATATATTTT; clone size: NA; V gene: TRBV7-2; D gene: TRBD1; J gene: TRBJ1-3
CDR3 protein: CASSATSGSYNEQFF; CDR3 DNA: TGTGCCAGCAGCGCTACTAGCGGGAGCTACAATGAGCAGTTCTTC; clone size: many; V gene: TRBV7-2; D gene: TRBD2; J gene: TRBJ2-1
CDR3 protein: CSARGPVLTEAFF; CDR3 DNA: TGCAGTGCTAGAGGGCCAGTTCTCACTGAAGCTTTCTTT; clone size: few; V gene: TRBV20-1; D gene: NA; J gene: TRBJ1-1
CDR3 protein: CASGTASYEQYF; CDR3 DNA: TGTGCCAGCGGGACAGCCTCCTACGAGCAGTACTTC; clone size: few; V gene: TRBV3-1; D gene: TRBD1; J gene: TRBJ2-7
CDR3 protein: CSAVAGGYTDTQYF; CDR3 DNA: TGCAGTGCCGTAGCGGGAGGGTACACAGATACGCAGTATTTT; clone size: NA; V gene: TRBV20-1; D gene: TRBD2; J gene: TRBJ2-3
CDR3 protein: CASSLPNQPQHF; CDR3 DNA: TGTGCCAGCAGTTTGCCCAATCAGCCCCAGCATTTT; clone size: many; V gene: TRBV7-2; D gene: NA; J gene: TRBJ1-5
CDR3 protein: CASSPAGGANVLTF; CDR3 DNA: TGTGCCAGCAGTCCCGCCGGGGGGGCCAACGTCCTGACTTTC; clone size: NA; V gene: TRBV7-2; D gene: NA; J gene: TRBJ2-6
CDR3 protein: CASSSTNLAGGNEQFF; CDR3 DNA: TGTGCCAGCAGCTCAACTAATTTAGCGGGAGGAAATGAGCAGTTCTTC; clone size: few; V gene: TRBV7-9; D gene: TRBD2; J gene: TRBJ2-1
CDR3 protein: CAISESSGSPSQETQYF; CDR3 DNA: TGTGCCATCAGTGAGAGCTCAGGGTCTCCAAGCCAAGAGACCCAGTACTTC; clone size: many; V gene: TRBV10-3; D gene: NA; J gene: TRBJ2-5
CDR3 protein: CASSLLTSGDFFPGEQYF; CDR3 DNA: TGTGCCAGCAGCCTTCTCACTAGCGGGGACTTTTTCCCAGGCGAGCAGTACTTC; clone size: NA; V gene: TRBV7-2; D gene: TRBD2; J gene: TRBJ2-7
CDR3 protein: CASSLGQAPSTDTQYF; CDR3 DNA: TGTGCCAGCAGCCTAGGACAGGCTCCTAGCACAGATACGCAGTATTTT; clone size: many; V gene: TRBV7-2; D gene: TRBD1; J gene: TRBJ2-3
CDR3 protein: CASGQPNYGYTF; CDR3 DNA: TGTGCCAGTGGACAGCCTAACTATGGCTACACCTTC; clone size: many; V gene: TRBV6-6; D gene: NA; J gene: TRBJ1-2
CDR3 protein: CASRTGGGSVKNIQYF; CDR3 DNA: TGTGCCAGTCGGACTGGTGGCGGATCGGTCAAAAACATTCAGTACTTC; clone size: NA; V gene: TRBV28; D gene: NA; J gene: TRBJ2-4
CDR3 protein: CSGRVLTDTQYF; CDR3 DNA: TGCAGTGGGCGGGTCCTCACAGATACGCAGTATTTT; clone size: few; V gene: TRBV20-1; D gene: NA; J gene: TRBJ2-3
CDR3 protein: CASSGEGNTGELFF; CDR3 DNA: TGTGCCAGCTCCGGGGAGGGGAACACCGGGGAGCTGTTTTTT; clone size: NA; V gene: TRBV7-9; D gene: TRBD2; J gene: TRBJ2-2
CDR3 protein: CASSAGTSGLNEQFF; CDR3 DNA: TGTGCCAGCAGTGCTGGGACTAGCGGTCTCAATGAGCAGTTCTTC; clone size: NA; V gene: TRBV2; D gene: TRBD2; J gene: TRBJ2-1
CDR3 protein: CASSRDATSGEQFF; CDR3 DNA: TGTGCCAGCAGCCGGGACGCTACAAGCGGTGAGCAGTTCTTC; clone size: many; V gene: TRBV5-6; D gene: NA; J gene: TRBJ2-1
CDR3 protein: CAIRRDRGGSPLHF; CDR3 DNA: TGTGCCATCAGGAGGGACAGGGGGGGTTCACCCCTCCACTTT; clone size: few; V gene: TRBV10-3; D gene: TRBD1; J gene: TRBJ1-6
CDR3 protein: CASLEGTTDTQYF; CDR3 DNA: TGTGCCAGCCTCGAGGGGACCACAGATACGCAGTATTTT; clone size: NA; V gene: TRBV4-2; D gene: NA; J gene: TRBJ2-3
CDR3 protein: CASSLAAGSNSPLHF; CDR3 DNA: TGTGCCAGCAGCTTAGCTGCAGGATCAAATTCACCCCTCCACTTT; clone size: few; V gene: TRBV7-2; D gene: NA; J gene: TRBJ1-6
CDR3 protein: CASSLMDRGYEQYF; CDR3 DNA: TGTGCCAGCAGCTTAATGGACAGGGGATACGAGCAGTACTTC; clone size: few; V gene: TRBV11-2; D gene: TRBD1; J gene: TRBJ2-7
CDR3 protein: CAISEWGARYNEQFF; CDR3 DNA: TGTGCCATCAGTGAGTGGGGGGCGCGGTACAATGAGCAGTTCTTC; clone size: NA; V gene: TRBV10-3; D gene: NA; J gene: TRBJ2-1
CDR3 protein: CASSLAGGKMNTEAFF; CDR3 DNA: TGCGCCAGCAGCTTGGCCGGTGGAAAAATGAACACTGAAGCTTTCTTT; clone size: NA; V gene: TRBV5-1; D gene: NA; J gene: TRBJ1-1
CDR3 protein: CASSRGQPNIQYF; CDR3 DNA: TGTGCCAGCAGCCGAGGACAGCCAAACATTCAGTACTTC; clone size: NA; V gene: TRBV12-3/TRBV12-4; D gene: NA; J gene: TRBJ2-4
CDR3 protein: CSAEVAGRLQETQYF; CDR3 DNA: TGCAGTGCTGAGGTGGCGGGGAGACTCCAAGAGACCCAGTACTTC; clone size: NA; V gene: TRBV20-1; D gene: NA; J gene: TRBJ2-5
CDR3 protein: CASSLGGGVGTDTQYF; CDR3 DNA: TGCGCCAGCAGCTTGGGCGGGGGCGTCGGCACAGATACGCAGTATTTT; clone size: NA; V gene: TRBV5-1; D gene: NA; J gene: TRBJ2-3
CDR3 protein: CASSDTGNNSPLHF; CDR3 DNA: TGTGCCAGCAGCGATACAGGGAATAATTCACCCCTCCACTTT; clone size: few; V gene: TRBV9; D gene: NA; J gene: TRBJ1-6
CDR3 protein: CASSLEGQGRRSYGYTF; CDR3 DNA: TGTGCCAGCAGTTTAGAGGGACAGGGGAGGAGAAGCTATGGCTACACCTTC; clone size: few; V gene: TRBV28; D gene: TRBD1; J gene: TRBJ1-2
CDR3 protein: CASGRPGRGDTEAFF; CDR3 DNA: TGTGCCAGCGGACGACCGGGGCGAGGGGACACTGAAGCTTTCTTT; clone size: NA; V gene: TRBV3-1; D gene: NA; J gene: TRBJ1-1
CDR3 protein: CASSSAGGNEQFF; CDR3 DNA: TGTGCCAGCAGTTCTGCAGGGGGGAATGAGCAGTTCTTC; clone size: NA; V gene: TRBV12-3/TRBV12-4; D gene: NA; J gene: TRBJ2-1
CDR3 protein: CASSPSGGLHEQYF; CDR3 DNA: TGTGCCAGCAGTCCCAGTGGGGGTCTCCACGAGCAGTACTTC; clone size: few; V gene: TRBV27; D gene: NA; J gene: TRBJ2-7
CDR3 protein: CASSPPGRVEAFF; CDR3 DNA: TGTGCCAGCAGCCCTCCCGGCAGAGTTGAAGCTTTCTTT; clone size: few; V gene: TRBV7-9; D gene: NA; J gene: TRBJ1-1
CDR3 protein: CASSPTGFQAFF; CDR3 DNA: TGTGCCAGCAGCCCGACAGGTTTCCAAGCTTTCTTT; clone size: NA; V gene: TRBV14; D gene: NA; J gene: TRBJ1-1
CDR3 protein: CASSPEGDQPQHF; CDR3 DNA: TGCGCCAGCAGCCCGGAGGGGGATCAGCCCCAGCATTTT; clone size: many; V gene: TRBV5-1; D gene: NA; J gene: TRBJ1-5
CDR3 protein: CASTHFPGTSGISAKNIQYF; CDR3 DNA: TGTGCCAGCACCCACTTTCCCGGGACTAGCGGGATCTCAGCCAAAAACATTCAGTACTTC; clone size: few; V gene: TRBV6-2/TRBV6-3; D gene: TRBD2; J gene: TRBJ2-4
CDR3 protein: CASSSGTEEPQHF; CDR3 DNA: TGTGCCAGCAGCTCCGGGACGGAAGAGCCCCAGCATTTT; clone size: NA; V gene: TRBV7-2; D gene: NA; J gene: TRBJ1-5